One and the same sample provided the 25 T cell receptor beta chains below, sequenced in a study of tumor-infiltrating lymphocytes in localized non-small cell lung cancer. TCRdb's table, derived via immunoSEQ multiplex PCR, lists solely in-frame clones and lacks some. Of about 12,000 clones in the sample, 86% were seen once. The sample was lung tumor tissue. The receptors here all came from a human donor with non-small cell lung cancer.

This clone has a single count. This chain joins TRBV7-8 and TRBJ1-1; no reliable D call. CDR1 and CDR2 (germline): SGHVS, FQNEAQ. The germline V and J ends were trimmed by 4 bases and 0 bases, with 9 bases remaining between them. The CDR3 is made up of 14 amino acids. In nucleotides, the CDR3 is TGTGCCAGCAGCTATGTGAACCTGAACACTGAAGCTTTCTTT. This translates into CASSYVNLNTEAFF.

The V gene is TRBV5-4, the J gene TRBJ2-7; D is perhaps TRBD1 (6 bases). Germline CDR1 and CDR2: SGHNT and YYREEE (reference sequence). Deletions cut 0 bases from V and 5 bases from J, with 15 bases between. The CDR3 consists of 15 residues. CDR3 in DNA: TGTGCCAGCAGCTTGGCCGGGACACCCGAGGACGAGCAGTACTTC. Amino acid sequence: CASSLAGTPEDEQYF.

This chain joins TRBV18 and TRBJ2-7; 7 nucleotides match TRBD1. Trimming at V came to 1 base and at J to 2 bases, leaving 2 bases not matched to a gene. The CDR3 has 14 amino acids. CDR1 is KGHSH, CDR2 LQKENI, per germline. The CDR3 reads CASSPRGQPYEQYF. In DNA, the CDR3 is TGTGCCAGCTCACCACGGGGACAGCCCTACGAGCAGTACTTC.

V gene TRBV5-4 combines with J gene TRBJ2-1, with TRBD2 as a possible D gene (5 bases). The CDR3 runs to 15 residues. Between the trimmed V and J ends, which lost 1 base and 8 bases, there was a span of 16 bases. From germline, CDR1 is SGHNT and CDR2 YYREEE (reference sequence). The DNA for the CDR3 is TGTGCCAGCAGCTTGTGGCGGGTTTCTTTGGATGAGCAGTTCTTC. Encoded protein: CASSLWRVSLDEQFF.

The J gene is TRBJ2-7, the V gene TRBV19; 9 bases agree with TRBD2. V was clipped by 4 bases and J by 7 bases; unmatched bases: 8. In germline, CDR1 is LNHDA, CDR2 SQIVND (reference sequence). The length of the CDR3 is 14 residues. Here the CDR3 reads CASSRGLARREQYF. Here the CDR3 DNA reads TGTGCCAGTAGTAGGGGACTAGCTCGAAGAGAGCAGTACTTC. Combining the CDR3 with reference TRBV19 and TRBJ2-7 gives the whole variable domain DGGITQSPKYLFRKEGQNVTLSCEQNLNHDAMYWYRQDPGQGLRLIYYSQIVNDFQKGDIAEGYSVSREKKESFPLTVTSAQKNPTAFYLCASSRGLARREQYFGPGTRLTVT.

This chain connects TRBV12-5 to TRBJ2-7; D remains ambiguous. CDR3 length: 13 amino acids. Trimming took off 2 bases at V and 4 bases at J, with 9 bases between the two ends. From germline, CDR1 is LGHNT and CDR2 FRNRAP. CDR3 sequence: CASGLRAAYEQYF. CDR3 bases: TGTGCTAGTGGTTTGAGGGCCGCGTACGAGCAGTACTTC.

The rearrangement joins TRBV30 to TRBJ2-1; 8 nucleotides agree with TRBD1. The CDR3 is 16 amino acids. V lost 1 base, J lost 0 bases, and 5 bases stayed unmatched. Germline V gene sequence: CDR1 GTSNPN, CDR2 SVGIG (reference sequence). The CDR3 DNA reads as TGTGCCTGGAGTGGCCCTACAGGGGGCTCCTACAATGAGCAGTTCTTC. Its protein product is CAWSGPTGGSYNEQFF. The full variable domain, completed using reference TRBV30 and TRBJ2-1, is SQTIHQWPATLVQPVGSPLSLECTVEGTSNPNLYWYRQAAGRGLQLLFYSVGIGQISSEVPQNLSASRPQDRQFILSSKKLLLSDSGFYLCAWSGPTGGSYNEQFFGPGTRLTVL.

The chain combines TRBV2 with TRBJ2-7, with D unclear. This CDR3 contains 12 residues. With 5 bases removed from V and 9 bases from J, the gap between germline ends came to 14 bases. Per germline, CDR1 SNHLY and CDR2 FYNNEI. The CDR3 DNA follows: TGTGCCAGCAGTCCGGACCCGATGGGGCAGTACTTC. Translated, it gives CASSPDPMGQYF.

V usage is TRBV28 and J usage is TRBJ1-1; D gene unclear. CDR3 size: 11 residues. The germline V gene encodes CDR1 MDHEN and CDR2 SYDVKM. V dropped 3 bases and J dropped 11 bases, with 10 bases sitting between them. CDR3 residues: CASSFSQGAFF. Written as DNA, the CDR3 is TGTGCCAGCAGTTTTTCCCAAGGGGCTTTCTTT. The full variable domain, in which reference TRBV28 and TRBJ1-1 provide the parts outside the CDR3, is DVKVTQSSRYLVKRTGEKVFLECVQDMDHENMFWYRQDPGLGLRLIYFSYDVKMKEKGDIPEGYSVSREKKERFSLILESASTNQTSMYLCASSFSQGAFFGQGTRLTVV.

The V gene is TRBV19, the J gene TRBJ1-4, with TRBD1 matching over 9 bases. The CDR3 is 15 residues long. The trim removed 4 bases at V and 6 bases at J, leaving 6 bases unmatched. The germline gives CDR1 LNHDA, CDR2 SQIVND (reference sequence). The CDR3 DNA is TGTGCCAGTAGTAGCCGACAGGGGGAGGATGAAAAACTGTTTTTT. Protein: CASSSRQGEDEKLFF.

The chain has TRBV27 and TRBJ2-4; 7 nucleotides agree with TRBD2. The CDR3 consists of 14 residues. Per the germline V gene, CDR1 is MNHEY and CDR2 is SMNVEV (reference sequence). V gave up 4 bases and J gave up 3 bases; unmatched junction bases: 3. CDR3 nucleotide sequence: TGTGCCAGCAGTTCCAGGGAGGGCAAAAACATTCAGTACTTC. It translates to CASSSREGKNIQYF.

The chain has TRBV11-3 and TRBJ2-3; D might be TRBD1 (5 bases). V shed 0 bases and J shed 1 base, with 5 bases lying between them. The CDR3 consists of 14 residues. Germline V gene lookup returns CDR1 SGHNT and CDR2 YENEEA. CDR3 residues: CASSLEGRTDTQYF. The CDR3 nucleotides read TGTGCCAGCAGCTTAGAGGGGCGCACAGATACGCAGTATTTT. The full variable domain, with the rest looked up from reference TRBV11-3 and TRBJ2-3, is EAGVVQSPRYKIIEKKQPVAFWCNPISGHNTLYWYLQNLGQGPELLIRYENEEAVDDSQLPKDRFSAERLKGVDSTLKIQPAELGDSAVYLCASSLEGRTDTQYFGPGTRLTVL.

This sequence joins TRBV18 and TRBJ2-3, with D perhaps matching TRBD2 (5 bases). This CDR3 region has 15 residues. Germline V gives CDR1 KGHSH, CDR2 LQKENI. V was clipped by 2 bases and J by 1 base, with 10 bases between them. CDR3 sequence reads: CASSPARGRTDTQYF. CDR3 nucleotide sequence: TGTGCCAGCTCACCAGCTCGCGGGCGCACAGATACGCAGTATTTT.

The chain links TRBV9 to TRBJ2-1, with D possibly matching TRBD2 (5 bases). This CDR3 is 13 amino acids long. The germline CDR1 and CDR2 sequences are SGDLS and YYNGEE. V lost 4 bases, J lost 9 bases, and 14 bases lay in between. The CDR3 coding sequence is TGTGCCAGCAGCCCGGGGAAGGCAGGTGAGCAGTTCTTC. Its translation is CASSPGKAGEQFF.

This chain connects TRBV6-6 to TRBJ2-1; 10 bases are shared with TRBD1. Germline-derived CDR1 and CDR2 are MNHNY and SVGAGI (reference sequence). The CDR3 sequence is 14 residues long. J gave up 4 bases and V 5 bases, and 2 bases lay outside the gene matches. The CDR3 nucleotides are TGTGCCAGCAGTCCGGGACAGGGGTACAATGAGCAGTTCTTC. Its translation: CASSPGQGYNEQFF.

This clone was detected once. The chain couples TRBV6-1 to TRBJ2-7; unclear D gene. The germline CDR1 and CDR2 sequences are MNHNS and SASEGT. The CDR3 has 13 residues. The ends were cut back, 4 bases at V and 2 bases at J, with 9 bases in the middle. The CDR3 DNA reads TGTGCCAGCAGTGCCCCCCCCGCCTACGAGCAGTACTTC. Protein: CASSAPPAYEQYF.

This clone was observed once. This chain joins TRBV19 and TRBJ1-5; a weak D match, TRBD1 (5 bases). CDR1 and CDR2 (germline): LNHDA, SQIVND (reference sequence). The length of the CDR3 is 17 residues. With 4 bases removed from V and 5 bases from J, the gap between germline ends came to 21 bases. The CDR3 bases are TGTGCCAGTAGTAGCCCCCCAGGGCGAGGGAACTATCAGCCCCAGCATTTT. It is translated as CASSSPPGRGNYQPQHF.

J is TRBJ2-3 and V is TRBV7-9, with 12 bases matching TRBD1. Germline-derived CDR1 and CDR2 are SEHNR and FQNEAQ (reference sequence). The CDR3 consists of 17 residues. Trimming at V came to 0 bases and at J to 5 bases, leaving 6 bases not matched to a gene. Written as DNA, the CDR3 is TGTGCCAGCAGCTTAGCTTTGGGGACAGGGGGCATAGATACGCAGTATTTT. Translating it yields CASSLALGTGGIDTQYF.

This clone was detected a few times. The rearrangement links TRBV19 to TRBJ2-3, with 8 nucleotides matching TRBD2. The germline V gene encodes CDR1 LNHDA and CDR2 SQIVND (reference sequence). The CDR3 has 15 residues. The V and J ends lost 5 bases and 2 bases, in that order; junction bases with no gene match: 6. Here the CDR3 reads CASSHSGKPTDTQYF. The DNA for the CDR3 is TGTGCCAGTAGTCATAGCGGGAAGCCCACAGATACGCAGTATTTT.

The V gene is TRBV14, the J gene TRBJ2-5, with D unresolved. CDR3 length: 13 residues. CDR1 is SGHDN, CDR2 FVKESK, per germline. V dropped 6 bases and J dropped 5 bases, with 13 bases sitting between them. Here the CDR3 reads CASSAQSKETQYF. CDR3 in DNA: TGTGCCAGCAGTGCCCAGAGCAAGGAGACCCAGTACTTC.

The gene calls are TRBV6-6 and TRBJ1-1, with D possibly being TRBD1 (6 bases). V shed 7 bases and J shed 1 base, with 13 bases lying between them. Looked up from germline, CDR1 is MNHNY and CDR2 is SVGAGI (reference sequence). The CDR3 has 14 residues. CDR3 coding DNA: TGTGCCAGCATACTGCAGGGGCAGAACACTGAAGCTTTCTTT. Its translation is CASILQGQNTEAFF.

The chain combines TRBV10-2 with TRBJ1-1; a weak D match, TRBD1 (5 bases). Trimming shortened V by 4 bases and J by 6 bases, and 15 bases separated the two germline ends. CDR1 and CDR2 (germline): WSHSY, SAAADI. The CDR3 extends over 14 amino acids. The CDR3 is CASSGFTQDSEAFF. The CDR3 DNA sequence: TGCGCCAGCAGTGGGTTTACACAGGACTCTGAAGCTTTCTTT.

This clone came up a few times. V and J are TRBV2 and TRBJ2-2; perhaps TRBD2 as D (5 bases). Looked up from germline, CDR1 is SNHLY and CDR2 is FYNNEI. Deletions cut 4 bases from V and 4 bases from J, with 16 bases between. This CDR3 region has 16 residues. The CDR3 bases are TGTGCCAGCAGTGGCCTGGGTAGCGCCCTCACCGGGGAGCTGTTTTTT. It translates to CASSGLGSALTGELFF. Together with reference TRBV2 and TRBJ2-2, the CDR3 gives the full variable domain: EPEVTQTPSHQVTQMGQEVILRCVPISNHLYFYWYRQILGQKVEFLVSFYNNEISEKSEIFDDQFSVERPDGSNFTLKIRSTKLEDSAMYFCASSGLGSALTGELFFGEGSRLTVL.

The chain couples TRBV5-8 to TRBJ2-1; D is unclear. The CDR3 runs 14 residues. Germline loops: CDR1 SGHTS, CDR2 YDEGEE. V lost 0 bases, J lost 8 bases, and 12 bases lay in between. Here the CDR3 reads CASSLEPWVYEQFF. DNA of the CDR3: TGTGCCAGCAGCTTGGAACCCTGGGTATATGAGCAGTTCTTC. Full variable domain (missing parts from reference TRBV5-8 and TRBJ2-1): EAGVTQSPTHLIKTRGQQATLRCSPISGHTSVYWYQQALGLGLQFLLWYDEGEERNRGNFPPRFSGRQFPNYSSELNVNALELEDSALYLCASSLEPWVYEQFFGPGTRLTVL.

The chain carries TRBV5-1 and TRBJ2-3; D possibly corresponds to TRBD1 (6 bases). Germline V lookup: CDR1 SGHRS, CDR2 YFSETQ. Between the trimmed V and J ends, which lost 0 bases and 4 bases, there was a span of 9 bases. The CDR3 consists of 14 residues. CDR3 amino acids: CASSLAYRADTQYF. The CDR3, as DNA: TGCGCCAGCAGCTTGGCCTACAGGGCAGATACGCAGTATTTT.